Following are 24 T cell receptor beta chains from one sample sequenced in a study of CD8 T cells in Susac syndrome. Random hexamers were used to reverse transcribe the RNA input (0.5 to 1 ug). Via MiXCR, TCRdb re-called the immunoSEQ multiplex PCR reads, giving one row per CDR3 protein. The sample lists around 200,000 distinct CDR3 sequences, about 95% occurring once. Material: CD8+ T cells from PBMCs. Receptors were obtained from a human donor with Susac syndrome.

V is TRBV7-9 and J is TRBJ2-1; 13 bases align to TRBD2. V lost 6 bases, J lost 7 bases, and 6 bases stayed unmatched. The CDR3 has 15 residues. CDR1 and CDR2 (germline): SEHNR, FQNEAQ (reference sequence). CDR3 in DNA: TGTGCCAGCAGTCAACTAGCGGGGGGGCGGAATGAGCAGTTCTTC. Amino acid sequence: CASSQLAGGRNEQFF.

J is TRBJ2-7 and V is TRBV28; D ambiguous. The CDR3 consists of 13 residues. Between the trimmed V and J ends, which lost 6 bases and 6 bases, there was a span of 15 bases. Germline V lookup: CDR1 MDHEN, CDR2 SYDVKM. The CDR3 bases are TGTGCCAGCAGCCCCCTTCCAACGTCCGAGCAGTACTTC. Its translation is CASSPLPTSEQYF.

The CDR3 region has the DNA TGCAGTGCTATTGACGGGAGGCCTGAAGCTTTCTTT. Encoded protein: CSAIDGRPEAFF. This sequence joins TRBV20-1 and TRBJ1-1; D remains ambiguous. The CDR3 spans 12 residues. The V gene lost 4 bases and the J gene lost 6 bases, with 12 bases spanning the gap. Per germline, CDR1 DFQATT and CDR2 SNEGSKA (reference sequence).

The rearrangement uses TRBV30 and TRBJ1-6; D gene uncertain. The CDR3 consists of 12 residues. Germline lookup yields CDR1 GTSNPN and CDR2 SVGIG (reference sequence). V was trimmed by 4 bases and J by 2 bases, leaving 3 bases between them. CDR3 nucleotide sequence: TGTGCCTGGAATGCCTATAATTCACCCCTCCACTTT. Translated, it gives CAWNAYNSPLHF.

The chain has TRBV29-1 and TRBJ2-3; D unresolved. V was shortened by 6 bases and J by 0 bases, with 13 bases between the two germline ends. This CDR3 has 14 residues. The germline CDR1 and CDR2 sequences are SQVTM and ANQGSEA. Here the CDR3 DNA reads TGCAGCGTCGTGAGGACCCTGAGCACAGATACGCAGTATTTT. This sequence encodes CSVVRTLSTDTQYF.

The chain is built from TRBV15 and TRBJ2-7; tentatively, D is TRBD2 (6 bases). The germline gives CDR1 LNHNV, CDR2 YYDKDF (reference sequence). The CDR3 runs to 14 residues. Trimming cost V 3 bases and J 3 bases, with 12 bases left between them. In DNA form, the CDR3 reads TGTGCCACCAGCAGCGGGGGTACCGGCTACGAGCAGTACTTC. This encodes CATSSGGTGYEQYF.

This rearrangement joins TRBV12-5 to TRBJ2-6, with 11 nucleotides matching TRBD1. J gave up 3 bases and V 6 bases, and 7 bases lay outside the gene matches. The germline V gene encodes CDR1 LGHNT and CDR2 FRNRAP. The CDR3 is made up of 17 amino acids. DNA of the CDR3: TGTGCTAGTGGCCCCGGACAGGGGGCGCTTGGGGCCAACGTCCTGACTTTC. It yields the protein CASGPGQGALGANVLTF.

This clonotype was recorded only once. The chain carries TRBV4-1 and TRBJ1-2, with 7 positions matching TRBD1. Losses at the gene ends were 1 base for V and 11 bases for J; bases not matched to a gene: 13. The CDR3 totals 15 residues. Looked up from germline, CDR1 is MGHRA and CDR2 is YSYEKL. DNA of the CDR3: TGCGCCAGCAGCCAAGGACAGGGTGAAGTTCGTGGGTACACCTTC. Translated, it gives CASSQGQGEVRGYTF.

This clonotype has just one count. The V and J genes are TRBV12-3 or TRBV12-4 and TRBJ1-4; perhaps TRBD1 as D (6 bases). The CDR3 totals 17 residues. V was trimmed by 5 bases and J by 4 bases, leaving 20 bases between them. The CDR3 region has the DNA TGTGCCAGCAGTACATCAACAGGGATTGATTTTAATGAAAAACTGTTTTTT. This encodes CASSTSTGIDFNEKLFF.

The chain links TRBV3-1 to TRBJ2-2; D not certain. The CDR3 covers 15 residues. V was trimmed by 2 bases and J by 7 bases, leaving 14 bases between them. Germline CDR1 is LGHDT and CDR2 is YNNKEL (reference sequence). CDR3 DNA sequence: TGTGCCAGCAGCCAATCGCCAGGAGTCGGCGGGGAGCTGTTTTTT. It codes for CASSQSPGVGGELFF.

The chain couples TRBV12-5 to TRBJ1-1; D is unclear. The CDR3 contains 13 residues. The V end lost 1 base, the J end lost 1 base, and 4 bases lay between the germline ends. Germline V CDR1 and CDR2: LGHNT, FRNRAP. The CDR3 region is CASGLDTNTEAFF. The CDR3 DNA reads TGTGCTAGTGGTTTGGACACGAACACTGAAGCTTTCTTT.

The chain joins TRBV7-9 to TRBJ2-3; 8 bases are a match to TRBD2. CDR3 length equals 17 residues. After removal of 5 bases from V and 4 bases from J, the junction contained 14 bases not matched to a gene. The germline gives CDR1 SEHNR, CDR2 FQNEAQ (reference sequence). CDR3 loop: CASSRTEAGEGADTQYF. In DNA, the CDR3 is TGTGCCAGCAGCCGAACAGAAGCGGGAGAGGGGGCAGATACGCAGTATTTT.

V and J are TRBV20-1 and TRBJ2-5; no reliable D call. Germline V lookup: CDR1 DFQATT, CDR2 SNEGSKA (reference sequence). Trimming left V 1 base short and J 3 bases short, with 15 bases between. CDR3 length: 15 amino acids. The CDR3 bases are TGCAGTGCTAGAGGCTATGGGCACACCGAAGAGACCCAGTACTTC. Its translation: CSARGYGHTEETQYF.

The chain links TRBV5-6 to TRBJ1-2; D is undetermined. In germline, CDR1 is SGHDT, CDR2 YYEEEE. The V end lost 0 bases, the J end lost 8 bases, and 20 bases lay between the germline ends. The CDR3 spans 16 residues. CDR3 DNA: TGTGCCAGCAGCTTGGAATTGGACGGAGGCCAGGAGGGCTACACCTTC. As protein: CASSLELDGGQEGYTF.

This clonotype was seen only once. One end of the junction does not line up with germline, which may come from a read error. The chain employs TRBV7-2 and TRBJ2-7; D gene unclear. Per the germline V gene, CDR1 is SGHTA and CDR2 is FQGNSA. The CDR3 loop spans 15 amino acids. Here the CDR3 reads CANSLGYTAPYEQYF. In DNA form, the CDR3 reads TGTGCCAACAGCCTGGGGTACACCGCCCCCTACGAGCAGTACTTC.

This chain uses TRBV20-1 with TRBJ1-5; D unresolved. V was trimmed by 1 base and J by 9 bases, leaving 13 bases between them. Germline-derived CDR1 and CDR2 are DFQATT and SNEGSKA (reference sequence). The CDR3 length is 13 residues. The chain's CDR3 is CSARAALDGPQHF. The CDR3 DNA follows: TGCAGTGCTAGAGCGGCATTGGATGGGCCCCAGCATTTT.

The chain uses TRBV7-9 and TRBJ2-1; 14 nucleotides agree with TRBD2. Germline-derived CDR1 and CDR2 are SEHNR and FQNEAQ (reference sequence). The CDR3 covers 16 residues. J gave up 5 bases and V 7 bases, and 7 bases lay outside the gene matches. CDR3 amino acids: CASTDTGLAGDNEQFF. CDR3 DNA: TGTGCCAGCACCGACACGGGACTAGCGGGAGACAATGAGCAGTTCTTC.

The J gene is TRBJ1-1, the V gene TRBV30, with D unclear. Germline lookup yields CDR1 GTSNPN and CDR2 SVGIG (reference sequence). The CDR3 length is 10 residues. Trimming left V 2 bases short and J 7 bases short, with 5 bases between. The CDR3 DNA reads as TGTGCCTGGAGTACCAGTGAAGCTTTCTTT. It is translated as CAWSTSEAFF.

The CDR3 spells CASSPLEGIGYTF. The CDR3 DNA reads as TGTGCCAGCAGTCCTCTGGAGGGTATCGGCTACACCTTC. The V and J genes are TRBV27 and TRBJ1-2; D not resolved. Germline-derived CDR1 and CDR2 are MNHEY and SMNVEV (reference sequence). This CDR3 region has 13 residues. The germline V and J ends were trimmed by 5 bases and 8 bases, with 15 bases remaining between them.

The J gene is TRBJ2-5, the V gene TRBV6-6; 9 nucleotides match TRBD2. V gave up 2 bases and J gave up 2 bases; unmatched junction bases: 3. Germline V lookup: CDR1 MNHNY, CDR2 SVGAGI (reference sequence). CDR3 length: 15 amino acids. The CDR3 DNA follows: TGTGCCAGCAGTTACCCTAGCGGGGTTCAAGAGACCCAGTACTTC. Translated, it gives CASSYPSGVQETQYF.

The chain joins TRBV4-2 to TRBJ2-3, with 10 nucleotides matching TRBD2. V shed 1 base, J shed 7 bases, and the junction held 8 bases outside the gene matches. The V gene's germline CDR1 is LGHNA and CDR2 YNFKEQ. The CDR3 contains 16 residues. CDR3 DNA: TGTGCCAGCAGCCAAGCGGCTAGCGGGAGCGTGAATACGCAGTATTTT. It encodes CASSQAASGSVNTQYF.

J is TRBJ2-7 and V is TRBV30; D gene uncertain. The germline V and J ends were trimmed by 0 bases and 3 bases, with 6 bases remaining between them. CDR3 length equals 12 residues. CDR1 and CDR2 from the germline V gene are GTSNPN and SVGIG (reference sequence). This CDR3 is CAWSVSGYEQYF. CDR3 DNA: TGTGCCTGGAGTGTAAGTGGCTACGAGCAGTACTTC. The full variable domain, completed using reference TRBV30 and TRBJ2-7, is SQTIHQWPATLVQPVGSPLSLECTVEGTSNPNLYWYRQAAGRGLQLLFYSVGIGQISSEVPQNLSASRPQDRQFILSSKKLLLSDSGFYLCAWSVSGYEQYFGPGTRLTVT.

A remark on this clonotype: One junction end does not reproduce the germline sequence, and a read error may be involved. The rearrangement uses TRBV7-7 and TRBJ2-1; 14 positions match TRBD2. The CDR3 spans 16 residues. Germline V lookup: CDR1 SSHAT, CDR2 FNYEAQ (reference sequence). In DNA form, the CDR3 reads TGTGCTAGCAGCTTAGGGACTAGCGGGGGTTTCCATGAGCAGTTCTTC. Residues: CASSLGTSGGFHEQFF.

The count of this clonotype is one. V and J are TRBV19 and TRBJ2-2; tentatively, D is TRBD2 (6 bases). V shed 5 bases and J shed 1 base, with 11 bases lying between them. This CDR3 is 15 amino acids long. Per germline, CDR1 LNHDA and CDR2 SQIVND (reference sequence). CDR3 sequence (DNA): TGTGCCAGTAGTCGGGGGAGCCTGAACACCGGGGAGCTGTTTTTT. It specifies CASSRGSLNTGELFF.